This entry features one T cell receptor beta chain sequence. The data were taken from a study of blood T cell repertoires in COVID-19. The repertoire was sequenced with immunoSEQ multiplex PCR; TCRdb's copy has only in-frame clones and lacks some. The profile shows approximately 460,000 clones, 75% to 90% of them singletons. The germline CDR1 and CDR2 sequences are GTSNPN and SVGIG (reference sequence). The CDR3 is 15 residues long. The germline V and J ends were trimmed by 3 bases and 0 bases, with 9 bases remaining between them. The sequence derives from a man younger than 35 with COVID-19, enrolled during active disease. The sample comprised peripheral blood. The rearrangement joins TRBV30 to TRBJ1-6; possibly TRBD1 for D (5 bases). The CDR3 DNA reads as TGTGCCTGGAGCCAGGGTTTCTCCTATAATTCACCCCTCCACTTT. As protein: CAWSQGFSYNSPLHF. The full variable domain, its missing parts supplied by reference TRBV30 and TRBJ1-6, is SQTIHQWPATLVQPVGSPLSLECTVEGTSNPNLYWYRQAAGRGLQLLFYSVGIGQISSEVPQNLSASRPQDRQFILSSKKLLLSDSGFYLCAWSQGFSYNSPLHFGNGTRLTVT.